These 5 T cell receptor beta chains share one sample of origin, sequenced in a study of cytomegalovirus exposure and HLA in healthy donors. The PCR ran on 60 Vbeta and 13 Jbeta primers. Using immunoSEQ multiplex PCR, the repertoire was profiled, and TCRdb retains in-frame clones only, with some absent. The sample table includes about 210,000 clones. Sequenced: PBMCs. Every receptor here comes from a woman aged 25 to 39 in good health and CMV-seropositive.

The chain combines TRBV27 with TRBJ1-1; D is possibly TRBD1 (5 bases). V was cut by 6 bases and J by 1 base, with 18 bases left in between. The germline V gene encodes CDR1 MNHEY and CDR2 SMNVEV (reference sequence). This CDR3 is 16 amino acids long. CDR3 in DNA: TGTGCCAGCAGCCGTACGCTAGGGGTCGGGAACACTGAAGCTTTCTTT. Residues: CASSRTLGVGNTEAFF.

This chain connects TRBV5-1 to TRBJ1-1, with D perhaps TRBD1 (5 bases). The CDR3 totals 16 residues. Per the germline V gene, CDR1 is SGHRS and CDR2 is YFSETQ. V lost 4 bases, J lost 10 bases, and 26 bases lay in between. CDR3 coding DNA: TGCGCCAGCAGCCCGGACATTAGGGCCGGCACACTTGGAGCTTTCTTT. It codes for CASSPDIRAGTLGAFF.

This chain links TRBV15 with TRBJ1-5; 11 bases are a match to TRBD1. The CDR3 is 18 residues long. Trimming at V came to 3 bases and at J to 0 bases, leaving 7 bases not matched to a gene. Germline CDR1 and CDR2: LNHNV and YYDKDF (reference sequence). CDR3 amino acids: CATSRGTGGGHSNQPQHF. CDR3 nucleotide sequence: TGTGCCACCAGCAGGGGGACAGGGGGTGGACATAGCAATCAGCCCCAGCATTTT.

V is TRBV29-1 and J is TRBJ1-2, with TRBD1 as a possible D gene (6 bases). The CDR3 has 17 residues. Trimming pared 1 base from V and 3 bases from J, leaving 21 bases between. CDR1 SQVTM and CDR2 ANQGSEA come from the germline V gene. The CDR3 nucleotides read TGCAGCGTTGAAGGGGCCCACCAGGCACAGGGTTACTATGGCTACACCTTC. Translation gives CSVEGAHQAQGYYGYTF.

The chain links TRBV4-1 to TRBJ1-2; 9 bases are shared with TRBD1. The germline V gene has CDR1 MGHRA and CDR2 YSYEKL. V was clipped by 2 bases and J by 7 bases; unmatched bases: 8. The CDR3 loop spans 15 amino acids. CDR3 bases: TGCGCCAGCAGCCAACCTCCGGGACAGGGAGCTGGCTACACCTTC. Protein product: CASSQPPGQGAGYTF.